A single sample is the source of the 21 T cell receptor beta chains below, sequenced in a study of neurological immune-mediated disorders. Time point defined: technical triplicate 2. One entry per CDR3 protein, called by TCRdb with MiXCR from the 5' RACE reads. The repertoire consists of tens of thousands of distinct CDR3 sequences, with more than 20% occurring once and the leading ten covering roughly 4.5%. Sequenced material: PBMCs. The receptors were gathered from a man aged 60 to 69 with HTLV-1-associated myelopathy (HAM/TSP).

This clonotype appeared many times. The chain combines TRBV5-1 with TRBJ2-5; 8 nucleotides agree with TRBD2. The V gene end was trimmed by 7 bases and the J gene end by 5 bases; junction bases not matched to a gene: 13. The CDR3 runs to 15 residues. Germline V gene data show CDR1 as SGHRS and CDR2 as YFSETQ. CDR3 residues: CASYNGGGHGETQYF. The CDR3 DNA reads as TGCGCCAGCTACAACGGCGGGGGGCATGGGGAGACCCAGTACTTC.

This clonotype was seen many times. This chain uses TRBV5-5 with TRBJ2-5, with D maybe TRBD2 (6 bases). Germline CDR1 is SGHKS and CDR2 is YYEKEE (reference sequence). The CDR3 runs 15 residues. Trimming shortened V by 0 bases and J by 4 bases, and 13 bases separated the two germline ends. The CDR3 protein is CASSLGATRGETQYF. The CDR3 DNA reads TGTGCCAGCAGCTTGGGTGCGACTAGGGGAGAGACCCAGTACTTC.

At least ten counts were recorded for this clonotype. The rearrangement links TRBV18 to TRBJ2-2; 11 nucleotides align to TRBD1. The CDR3 runs to 15 residues. The ends lost 0 bases at V and 6 bases at J; junction bases unmatched: 0. Germline-derived CDR1 and CDR2 are KGHSH and LQKENI. As DNA, the CDR3 is TGTGCCAGCTCACCACCGGGACAGGGGGCCGGGGAGCTGTTTTTT. It translates to CASSPPGQGAGELFF.

This clonotype appeared many times. The CDR3 here is CASTKGWDDNQPQHF. The CDR3 DNA reads TGTGCCAGCACCAAAGGGTGGGACGACAATCAGCCCCAGCATTTT. This chain joins TRBV6-2 or TRBV6-3 and TRBJ1-5, with D possibly being TRBD1 (5 bases). Germline assignment: CDR1 MNHEY and CDR2 SVGEGT. V shed 7 bases and J shed 3 bases, with 16 bases lying between them. CDR3 length equals 15 residues.

This clonotype was counted many times. The genes are TRBV15 and TRBJ2-3; D is unresolved. The CDR3 contains 14 residues. Germline V gives CDR1 LNHNV, CDR2 YYDKDF (reference sequence). The V end lost 1 base, the J end lost 3 bases, and 8 bases lay between the germline ends. CDR3 DNA sequence: TGTGCCACCAGCAGAGTCGAGCTAACAGATACGCAGTATTTT. This sequence encodes CATSRVELTDTQYF.

The V and J genes are TRBV28 and TRBJ2-7; 7 bases align to TRBD2. Trimming at V came to 8 bases and at J to 0 bases, leaving 4 bases not matched to a gene. Germline V gene sequence: CDR1 MDHEN, CDR2 SYDVKM. The CDR3 is made up of 13 amino acids. CDR3 in DNA: TGTGCCAGCCTTAGCGGGTACTCCTACGAGCAGTACTTC. Residues: CASLSGYSYEQYF.

V is TRBV25-1 and J is TRBJ1-1, with D possibly TRBD1 on 5 matching bases. Trimming shortened V by 5 bases and J by 2 bases, and 9 bases separated the two germline ends. There are 13 residues in the CDR3. Looked up from germline, CDR1 is MGHDK and CDR2 is SYGVNS. The CDR3 spells CASSSTGNTEAFF. CDR3 in DNA: TGTGCCAGCAGTAGCACAGGTAACACTGAAGCTTTCTTT. Variable domain in full (rest from reference TRBV25-1 and TRBJ1-1): EADIYQTPRYLVIGTGKKITLECSQTMGHDKMYWYQQDPGMELHLIHYSYGVNSTEKGDLSSESTVSRIRTEHFPLTLESARPSHTSQYLCASSSTGNTEAFFGQGTRLTVV.

For this clonotype: An end of the junction differs from the germline gene, which may be a read error. The chain carries TRBV24-1 and TRBJ1-5, with 8 bases matching TRBD1. The CDR3 extends over 13 amino acids. Germline V gives CDR1 KGHDR, CDR2 SFDVKD. CDR3 in DNA: TGCGCCACCAGGGACAGGTTAGGTCAGCCCCAGCATTTT. Its protein is CATRDRLGQPQHF.

Many counts were recorded for this clonotype. The chain is built from TRBV11-2 and TRBJ2-1; the match to TRBD2 covers 7 bases. Germline CDR1 reads SGHAT; CDR2 reads FQNNGV. The CDR3 length is 12 residues. The ends lost 4 bases at V and 9 bases at J; junction bases unmatched: 3. CDR3 loop: CASSSPSGEQFF. The CDR3 DNA follows: TGTGCCAGCAGCTCACCTAGCGGTGAGCAGTTCTTC.

At least ten counts were recorded for this clonotype. The CDR3 DNA reads TGTGCCAGCAGTTATACAGGGAACTATGGCTACACCTTC. Protein product: CASSYTGNYGYTF. This chain uses TRBV6-6 with TRBJ1-2; the D gene is possibly TRBD1 (6 bases). Germline V gives CDR1 MNHNY, CDR2 SVGAGI (reference sequence). V lost 3 bases and J lost 2, with 7 bases in between. This CDR3 spans 13 amino acids.

This clonotype was recorded at least ten times. The CDR3 nucleotides read TGTGCCAGCAGTCGCGGGGACTTGCCGAACACTGAAGCTTTCTTT. Its translation: CASSRGDLPNTEAFF. The V and J genes are TRBV28 and TRBJ1-1; tentative D call: TRBD1 (5 bases). V lost 5 bases and J lost 1, with 14 bases in between. The V gene's germline CDR1 is MDHEN and CDR2 SYDVKM. The CDR3 is 15 residues long. Based on the CDR3 plus reference TRBV28 and TRBJ1-1, the full variable domain is DVKVTQSSRYLVKRTGEKVFLECVQDMDHENMFWYRQDPGLGLRLIYFSYDVKMKEKGDIPEGYSVSREKKERFSLILESASTNQTSMYLCASSRGDLPNTEAFFGQGTRLTVV.

This clonotype occurred many times. The chain uses TRBV25-1 and TRBJ2-1; possible D gene TRBD2, 6 bases. Germline assignment: CDR1 MGHDK and CDR2 SYGVNS. The CDR3 covers 13 residues. V was trimmed by 5 bases and J by 3 bases, leaving 8 bases between them. CDR3 DNA: TGTGCCAGCAGTATTAGCGGCTACAATGAGCAGTTCTTC. Translated, it gives CASSISGYNEQFF. Drawing the rest from reference TRBV25-1 and TRBJ2-1, the complete variable domain is EADIYQTPRYLVIGTGKKITLECSQTMGHDKMYWYQQDPGMELHLIHYSYGVNSTEKGDLSSESTVSRIRTEHFPLTLESARPSHTSQYLCASSISGYNEQFFGPGTRLTVL.

This sequence joins TRBV5-4 and TRBJ2-7; no clear D. The CDR3 has 16 amino acids. Germline V gene lookup returns CDR1 SGHNT and CDR2 YYREEE (reference sequence). Trimming removed 6 bases at V and 2 bases at J, with 21 bases between. The CDR3 coding sequence is TGTGCCAGCACCTCGAAGCCGGGCCATAACCCCTACGAGCAGTACTTC. Translating it yields CASTSKPGHNPYEQYF.

This clonotype was seen at least ten times. The rearrangement uses TRBV5-1 and TRBJ2-1; maybe TRBD1 (5 bases). V lost 2 bases to trimming and J lost 9 bases, with 9 bases between them. CDR3 length: 12 residues. Germline-derived CDR1 and CDR2 are SGHRS and YFSETQ. Here the CDR3 DNA reads TGCGCCAGCAGCTTAACCCAGGGTGAGCAGTTCTTC. It translates to CASSLTQGEQFF.

This clonotype was picked up many times. The chain is built from TRBV9 and TRBJ2-7, with D possibly called TRBD1 or TRBD2 (9 bases each). The CDR3 is 17 amino acids. Germline CDR1 SGDLS, CDR2 YYNGEE. Between the trimmed V and J ends, which lost 4 bases and 2 bases, there was a span of 22 bases. DNA of the CDR3: TGTGCCAGCAGCTCCGGGACAGGGACTAGCCCACCCTACGAGCAGTACTTC. Translation: CASSSGTGTSPPYEQYF. Based on the CDR3 plus reference TRBV9 and TRBJ2-7, the full variable domain is DSGVTQTPKHLITATGQRVTLRCSPRSGDLSVYWYQQSLDQGLQFLIQYYNGEERAKGNILERFSAQQFPDLHSELNLSSLELGDSALYFCASSSGTGTSPPYEQYFGPGTRLTVT.

This clonotype counts as medium-sized. This chain connects TRBV12-3 or TRBV12-4 to TRBJ2-5; TRBD1 is a possible D gene (6 bases). This CDR3 comprises 13 residues. V dropped 3 bases and J dropped 5 bases, with 10 bases sitting between them. CDR3 loop: CASSFSGVETQYF. The DNA of the CDR3 is TGTGCCAGCAGTTTTTCAGGGGTCGAGACCCAGTACTTC.

This clonotype was detected ten times or more. The rearrangement links TRBV5-1 to TRBJ1-4; 7 nucleotides line up with TRBD1. Per germline, CDR1 SGHRS and CDR2 YFSETQ. The trim removed 4 bases at V and 0 bases at J, leaving 0 bases unmatched. The CDR3 spans 14 residues. The CDR3 here is CASSQGATNEKLFF. DNA of the CDR3: TGCGCCAGCAGCCAGGGGGCAACTAATGAAAAACTGTTTTTT. Based on the CDR3 plus reference TRBV5-1 and TRBJ1-4, the full variable domain is KAGVTQTPRYLIKTRGQQVTLSCSPISGHRSVSWYQQTPGQGLQFLFEYFSETQRNKGNFPGRFSGRQFSNSRSEMNVSTLELGDSALYLCASSQGATNEKLFFGSGTQLSVL.

The rearrangement links TRBV5-1 to TRBJ2-3, with 10 bases fitting TRBD2. J gave up 6 bases and V 6 bases, and 13 bases lay outside the gene matches. CDR1 SGHRS and CDR2 YFSETQ come from the germline V gene. The CDR3 spans 16 residues. Here the CDR3 DNA reads TGCGCCAGCACCTACGGACTAGCGGTGTCGGAGGATACGCAGTATTTT. Protein: CASTYGLAVSEDTQYF.

This clonotype has more than one count but fewer than ten. The chain carries TRBV19 and TRBJ2-2, with no clear D. V was trimmed by 8 bases and J by 5 bases, leaving 9 bases between them. The length of the CDR3 is 12 residues. CDR1 and CDR2 from the germline V gene are LNHDA and SQIVND (reference sequence). CDR3 sequence (DNA): TGTGCCAGTCTTGCACGGACCGGGGAGCTGTTTTTT. Translated, it gives CASLARTGELFF.

This clonotype was seen repeatedly, ten times or more. This sequence joins TRBV20-1 and TRBJ2-7, with TRBD1 matching 8 bases. The junction had 9 bases not matched to a gene; V was cut back by 2 bases and J by 6 bases. Germline V gives CDR1 DFQATT, CDR2 SNEGSKA (reference sequence). The CDR3 runs to 14 residues. DNA for the CDR3: TGCAGTGCTAGATTAGGACAGGGAACATCCGAGCAGTACTTC. It encodes CSARLGQGTSEQYF.

To note about this clonotype: Being one base from a much bigger clone, this may be a read error. The rearrangement links TRBV29-1 to TRBJ2-2; a possible D gene is TRBD1 (5 bases). The V end lost 2 bases, the J end lost 1 base, and 11 bases lay between the germline ends. Germline V CDR1 and CDR2: SQVTM, ANQGSEA. This CDR3 region has 15 residues. Here the CDR3 DNA reads TGCAGCGTTGAACTCCTGACAGTGAACACCGGGGAGCTGTTTTTT. Translated, it gives CSVELLTVNTGELFF.